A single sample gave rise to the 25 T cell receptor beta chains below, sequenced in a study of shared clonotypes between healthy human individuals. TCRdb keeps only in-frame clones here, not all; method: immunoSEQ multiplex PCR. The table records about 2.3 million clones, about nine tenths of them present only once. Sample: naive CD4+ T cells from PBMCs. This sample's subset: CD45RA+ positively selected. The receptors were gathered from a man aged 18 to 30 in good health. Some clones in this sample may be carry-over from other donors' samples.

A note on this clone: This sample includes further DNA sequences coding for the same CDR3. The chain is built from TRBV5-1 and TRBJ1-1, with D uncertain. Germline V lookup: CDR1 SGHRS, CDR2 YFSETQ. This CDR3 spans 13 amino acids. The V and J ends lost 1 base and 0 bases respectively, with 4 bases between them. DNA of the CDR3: TGCGCCAGCAGCTTGACTGTGAACACTGAAGCTTTCTTT. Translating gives CASSLTVNTEAFF. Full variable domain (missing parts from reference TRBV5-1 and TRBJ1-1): KAGVTQTPRYLIKTRGQQVTLSCSPISGHRSVSWYQQTPGQGLQFLFEYFSETQRNKGNFPGRFSGRQFSNSRSEMNVSTLELGDSALYLCASSLTVNTEAFFGQGTRLTVV.

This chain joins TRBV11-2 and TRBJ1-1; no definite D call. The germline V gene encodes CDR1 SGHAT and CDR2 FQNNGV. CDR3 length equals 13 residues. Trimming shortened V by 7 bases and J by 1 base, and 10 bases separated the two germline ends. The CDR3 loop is CASTLVPNTEAFF. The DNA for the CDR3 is TGTGCCAGCACCCTAGTCCCGAACACTGAAGCTTTCTTT.

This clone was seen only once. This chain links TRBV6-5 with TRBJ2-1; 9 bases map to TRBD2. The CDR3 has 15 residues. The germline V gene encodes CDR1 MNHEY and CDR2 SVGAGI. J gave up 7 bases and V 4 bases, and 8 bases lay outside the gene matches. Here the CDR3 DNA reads TGTGCCAGCAGTTCGTATAGCGGGAGTGTAAATGAGCAGTTCTTC. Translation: CASSSYSGSVNEQFF.

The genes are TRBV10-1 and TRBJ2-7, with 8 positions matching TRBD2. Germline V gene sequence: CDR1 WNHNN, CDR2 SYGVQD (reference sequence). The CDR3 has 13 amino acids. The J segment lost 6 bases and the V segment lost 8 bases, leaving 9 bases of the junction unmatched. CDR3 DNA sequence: TGCGCCAGCTCGGGGACTAGACACGGCGAGCAGTACTTC. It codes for CASSGTRHGEQYF.

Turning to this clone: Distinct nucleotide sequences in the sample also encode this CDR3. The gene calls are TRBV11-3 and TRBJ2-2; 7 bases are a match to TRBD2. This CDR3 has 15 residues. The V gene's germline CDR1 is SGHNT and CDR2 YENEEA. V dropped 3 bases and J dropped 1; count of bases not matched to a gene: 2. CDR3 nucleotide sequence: TGTGCCAGCAGCTTTTCTAGCGGGAACACCGGGGAGCTGTTTTTT. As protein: CASSFSSGNTGELFF.

CDR3: CASSSLGVKGDTQYF. The CDR3 nucleotides are TGCGCCAGCAGCTCGCTGGGCGTCAAGGGTGATACGCAGTATTTT. The chain couples TRBV5-1 to TRBJ2-3; no clear D. Trimming took off 3 bases at V and 6 bases at J, with 17 bases between the two ends. The length of the CDR3 is 15 residues. Germline V CDR1 and CDR2: SGHRS, YFSETQ.

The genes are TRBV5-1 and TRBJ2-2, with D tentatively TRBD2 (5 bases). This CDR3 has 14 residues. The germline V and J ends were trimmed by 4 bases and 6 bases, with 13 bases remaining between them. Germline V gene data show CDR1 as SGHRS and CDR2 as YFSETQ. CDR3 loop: CASSGRTSPGELFF. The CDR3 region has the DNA TGCGCCAGCAGCGGAAGGACTTCCCCCGGGGAGCTGTTTTTT. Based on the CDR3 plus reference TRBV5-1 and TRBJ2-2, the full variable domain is KAGVTQTPRYLIKTRGQQVTLSCSPISGHRSVSWYQQTPGQGLQFLFEYFSETQRNKGNFPGRFSGRQFSNSRSEMNVSTLELGDSALYLCASSGRTSPGELFFGEGSRLTVL.

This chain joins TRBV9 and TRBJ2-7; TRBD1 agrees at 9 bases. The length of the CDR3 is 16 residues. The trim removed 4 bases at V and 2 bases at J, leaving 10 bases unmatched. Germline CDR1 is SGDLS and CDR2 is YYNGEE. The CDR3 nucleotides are TGTGCCAGCAGCCCCGGGACAGGGCTTCAAACCTACGAGCAGTACTTC. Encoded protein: CASSPGTGLQTYEQYF.

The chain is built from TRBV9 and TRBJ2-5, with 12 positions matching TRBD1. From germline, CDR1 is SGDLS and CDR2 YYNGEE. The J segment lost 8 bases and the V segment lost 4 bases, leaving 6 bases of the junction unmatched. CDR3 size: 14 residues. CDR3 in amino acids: CASSPTGTGGTQYF. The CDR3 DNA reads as TGTGCCAGCAGCCCAACCGGGACAGGGGGCACCCAGTACTTC. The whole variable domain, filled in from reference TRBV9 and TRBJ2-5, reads DSGVTQTPKHLITATGQRVTLRCSPRSGDLSVYWYQQSLDQGLQFLIQYYNGEERAKGNILERFSAQQFPDLHSELNLSSLELGDSALYFCASSPTGTGGTQYFGPGTRLLVL.

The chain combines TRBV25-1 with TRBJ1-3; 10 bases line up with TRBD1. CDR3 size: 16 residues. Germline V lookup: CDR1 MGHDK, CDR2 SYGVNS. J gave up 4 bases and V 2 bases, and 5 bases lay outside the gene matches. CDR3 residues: CASSEGTGVLGNTIYF. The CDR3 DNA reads TGTGCCAGCAGTGAAGGGACAGGGGTACTCGGAAACACCATATATTTT.

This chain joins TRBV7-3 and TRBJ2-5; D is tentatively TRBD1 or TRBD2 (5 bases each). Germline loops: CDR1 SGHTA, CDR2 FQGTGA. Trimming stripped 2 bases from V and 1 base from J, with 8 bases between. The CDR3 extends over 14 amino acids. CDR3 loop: CASSLGGFQETQYF. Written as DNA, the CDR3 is TGTGCCAGCAGCTTAGGGGGATTCCAAGAGACCCAGTACTTC.

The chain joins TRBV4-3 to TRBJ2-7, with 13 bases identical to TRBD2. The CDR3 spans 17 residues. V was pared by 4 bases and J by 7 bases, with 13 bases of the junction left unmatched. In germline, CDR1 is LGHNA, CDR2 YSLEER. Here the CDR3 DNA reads TGCGCCAGCAGCCTCCTACCGGGACTAGCGGGACTTCATGAGCAGTACTTC. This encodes CASSLLPGLAGLHEQYF.

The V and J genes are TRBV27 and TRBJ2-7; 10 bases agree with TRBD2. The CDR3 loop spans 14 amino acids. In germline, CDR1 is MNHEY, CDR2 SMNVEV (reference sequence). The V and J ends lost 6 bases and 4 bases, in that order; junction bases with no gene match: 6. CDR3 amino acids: CASRSSGSIYEQYF. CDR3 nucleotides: TGTGCCAGCAGATCTAGCGGGAGTATTTACGAGCAGTACTTC.

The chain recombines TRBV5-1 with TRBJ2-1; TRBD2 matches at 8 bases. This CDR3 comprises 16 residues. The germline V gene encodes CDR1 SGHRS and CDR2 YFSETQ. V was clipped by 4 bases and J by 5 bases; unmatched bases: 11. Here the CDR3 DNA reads TGCGCCAGCAGCCTCACCGGGACTAGGAGGGACAATGAGCAGTTCTTC. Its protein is CASSLTGTRRDNEQFF. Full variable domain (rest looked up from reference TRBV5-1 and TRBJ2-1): KAGVTQTPRYLIKTRGQQVTLSCSPISGHRSVSWYQQTPGQGLQFLFEYFSETQRNKGNFPGRFSGRQFSNSRSEMNVSTLELGDSALYLCASSLTGTRRDNEQFFGPGTRLTVL.

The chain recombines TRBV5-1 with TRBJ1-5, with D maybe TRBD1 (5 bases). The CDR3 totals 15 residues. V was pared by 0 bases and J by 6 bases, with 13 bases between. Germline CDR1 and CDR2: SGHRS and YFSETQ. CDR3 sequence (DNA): TGCGCCAGCAGCTTGGAAGGGACCACGGGTCAGCCCCAGCATTTT. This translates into CASSLEGTTGQPQHF.

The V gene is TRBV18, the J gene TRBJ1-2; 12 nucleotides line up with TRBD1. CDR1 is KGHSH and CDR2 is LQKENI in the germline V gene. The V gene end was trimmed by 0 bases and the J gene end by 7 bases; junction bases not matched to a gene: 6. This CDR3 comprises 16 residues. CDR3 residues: CASSPPGDRGQSGYTF. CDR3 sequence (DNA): TGTGCCAGCTCACCACCAGGGGACAGGGGGCAAAGTGGCTACACCTTC.

In DNA form, the CDR3 reads TGTGCCATCAGTGAGTCAGGAGGGGCCTCCCCTGGAAACACCATATATTTT. This sequence encodes CAISESGGASPGNTIYF. The chain carries TRBV10-3 and TRBJ1-3, with D possibly matching TRBD1 (5 bases). V was clipped by 0 bases and J by 2 bases, with 14 bases between them. CDR3 length: 17 residues. CDR1 and CDR2 from the germline V gene are ENHRY and SYGVKD.

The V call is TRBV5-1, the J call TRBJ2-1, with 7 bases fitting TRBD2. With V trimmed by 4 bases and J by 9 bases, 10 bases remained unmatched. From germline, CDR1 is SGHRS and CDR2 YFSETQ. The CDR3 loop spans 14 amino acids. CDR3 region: CASSLSSGYGEQFF. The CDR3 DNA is TGCGCCAGCAGCCTCTCTAGCGGCTATGGTGAGCAGTTCTTC. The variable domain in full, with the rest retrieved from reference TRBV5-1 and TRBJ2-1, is KAGVTQTPRYLIKTRGQQVTLSCSPISGHRSVSWYQQTPGQGLQFLFEYFSETQRNKGNFPGRFSGRQFSNSRSEMNVSTLELGDSALYLCASSLSSGYGEQFFGPGTRLTVL.

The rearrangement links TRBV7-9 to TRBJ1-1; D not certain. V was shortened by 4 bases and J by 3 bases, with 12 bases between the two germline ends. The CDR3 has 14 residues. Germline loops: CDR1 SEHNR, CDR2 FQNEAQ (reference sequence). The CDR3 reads CASSYQQGDTEAFF. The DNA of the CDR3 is TGTGCCAGCAGCTACCAACAAGGTGACACTGAAGCTTTCTTT. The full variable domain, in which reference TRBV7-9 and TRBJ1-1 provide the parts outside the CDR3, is DTGVSQNPRHKITKRGQNVTFRCDPISEHNRLYWYRQTLGQGPEFLTYFQNEAQLEKSRLLSDRFSAERPKGSFSTLEIQRTEQGDSAMYLCASSYQQGDTEAFFGQGTRLTVV.

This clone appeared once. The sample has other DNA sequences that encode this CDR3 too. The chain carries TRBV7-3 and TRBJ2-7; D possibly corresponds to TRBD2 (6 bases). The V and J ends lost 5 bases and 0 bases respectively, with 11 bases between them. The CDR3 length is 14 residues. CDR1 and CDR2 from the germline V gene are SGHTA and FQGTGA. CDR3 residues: CASSPSGASYEQYF. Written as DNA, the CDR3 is TGTGCCAGCAGCCCCTCGGGAGCCTCCTACGAGCAGTACTTC.

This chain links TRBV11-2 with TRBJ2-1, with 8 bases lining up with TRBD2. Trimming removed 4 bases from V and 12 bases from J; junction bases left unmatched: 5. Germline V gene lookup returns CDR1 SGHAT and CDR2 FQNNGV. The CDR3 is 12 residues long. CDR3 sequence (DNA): TGTGCCAGCAGCTCAGGACTAGCTGCGCAGTTCTTC. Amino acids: CASSSGLAAQFF. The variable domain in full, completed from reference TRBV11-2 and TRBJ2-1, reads EAGVAQSPRYKIIEKRQSVAFWCNPISGHATLYWYQQILGQGPKLLIQFQNNGVVDDSQLPKDRFSAERLKGVDSTLKIQPAKLEDSAVYLCASSSGLAAQFFGPGTRLTVL.

In nucleotides, the CDR3 is TGTGCCAGCAGCTTATATGGCGGTAGCGCCTACGAGCAGTACTTC. It translates to CASSLYGGSAYEQYF. The chain employs TRBV7-9 and TRBJ2-7, with D possibly TRBD2 on 5 matching bases. From germline, CDR1 is SEHNR and CDR2 FQNEAQ (reference sequence). CDR3 length: 15 amino acids. Trimming left V 2 bases short and J 2 bases short, with 13 bases between.

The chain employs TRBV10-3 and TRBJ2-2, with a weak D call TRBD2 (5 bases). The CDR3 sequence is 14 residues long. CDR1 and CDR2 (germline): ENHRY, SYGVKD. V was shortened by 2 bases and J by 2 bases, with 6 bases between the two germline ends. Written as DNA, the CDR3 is TGTGCCATCAGTGAGGACTACAACACCGGGGAGCTGTTTTTT. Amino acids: CAISEDYNTGELFF.

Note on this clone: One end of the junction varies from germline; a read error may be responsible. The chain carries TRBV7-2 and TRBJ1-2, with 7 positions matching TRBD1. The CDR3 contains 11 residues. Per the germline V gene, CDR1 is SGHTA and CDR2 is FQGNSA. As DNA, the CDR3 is TGTGCCAGCAGCTTTAACAGGGGTATCGCCTTC. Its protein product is CASSFNRGIAF.

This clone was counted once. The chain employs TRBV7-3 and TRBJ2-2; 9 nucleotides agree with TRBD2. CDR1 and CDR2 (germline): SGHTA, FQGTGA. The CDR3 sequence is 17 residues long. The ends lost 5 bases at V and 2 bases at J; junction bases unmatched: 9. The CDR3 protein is CASSPARLAANTGELFF. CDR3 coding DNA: TGTGCCAGCAGCCCCGCTAGACTAGCGGCAAACACCGGGGAGCTGTTTTTT.